This TCR beta chain derives from a study of siplizumab effects on memory and regulatory T cells. This CDR3 spans 16 amino acids. Germline CDR1 SGHNT, CDR2 YYREEE (reference sequence). V lost 4 bases to trimming and J lost 2 bases, with 13 bases between them. Sequencing was performed with immunoSEQ multiplex PCR; in TCRdb, only in-frame clones are kept and a portion is missing. The sample consists of approximately 100,000 clones, roughly 94% of them appearing once. Study-wide results and caveats: Memory cells seemed less diverse than naive T cells, which also seemed major contributors to the alloresponse. Siplizumab produced a significant drop in alloreactive sequences attributable to unstimulated CD4+ memory cells.

As regards this clone: Its antigen is currently unknown.

V usage is TRBV5-4 and J usage is TRBJ2-6; maybe TRBD1 (6 bases). The source material was non-Treg CD4+ T cells sorted from blood. The source of this sequence is a human donor in good health. The CDR3 region has the DNA TGTGCCAGCAGCGCCCTAACAGGGACTGGGGCCAACGTCCTGACTTTC. Translation gives CASSALTGTGANVLTF. Full variable domain (missing parts from reference TRBV5-4 and TRBJ2-6): ETGVTQSPTHLIKTRGQQVTLRCSSQSGHNTVSWYQQALGQGPQFIFQYYREEENGRGNFPPRFSGLQFPNYSSELNVNALELDDSALYLCASSALTGTGANVLTFGAGSRLTVL.